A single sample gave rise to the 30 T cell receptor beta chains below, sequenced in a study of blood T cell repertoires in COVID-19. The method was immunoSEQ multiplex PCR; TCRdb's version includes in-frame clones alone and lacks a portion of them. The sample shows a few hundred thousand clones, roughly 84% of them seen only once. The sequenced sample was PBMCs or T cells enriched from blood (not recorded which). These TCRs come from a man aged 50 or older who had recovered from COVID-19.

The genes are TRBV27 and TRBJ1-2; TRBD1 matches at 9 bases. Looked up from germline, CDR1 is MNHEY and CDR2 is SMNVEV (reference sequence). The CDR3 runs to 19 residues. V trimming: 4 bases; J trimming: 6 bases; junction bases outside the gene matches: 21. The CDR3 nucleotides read TGTGCCAGCAGTTCTAGATCAGGGACAGGGTCAACTAGGGGCGATGGCTACACCTTC. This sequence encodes CASSSRSGTGSTRGDGYTF.

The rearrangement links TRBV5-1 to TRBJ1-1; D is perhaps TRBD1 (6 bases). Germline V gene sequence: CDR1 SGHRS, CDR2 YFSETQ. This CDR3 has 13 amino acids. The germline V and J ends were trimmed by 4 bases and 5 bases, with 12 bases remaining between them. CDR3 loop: CASSADSFTEAFF. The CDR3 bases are TGCGCCAGCAGCGCGGACAGTTTTACTGAAGCTTTCTTT.

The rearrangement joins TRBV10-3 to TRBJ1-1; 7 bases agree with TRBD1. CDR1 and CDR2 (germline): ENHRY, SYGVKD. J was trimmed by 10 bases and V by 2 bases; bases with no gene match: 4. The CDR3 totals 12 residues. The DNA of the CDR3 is TGTGCCATCAGTGAGGGACAGGCGGTAGCTTTCTTT. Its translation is CAISEGQAVAFF.

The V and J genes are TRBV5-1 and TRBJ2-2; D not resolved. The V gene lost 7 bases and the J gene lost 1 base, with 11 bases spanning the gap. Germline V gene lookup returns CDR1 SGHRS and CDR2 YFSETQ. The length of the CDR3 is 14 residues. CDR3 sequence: CASEVTGNTGELFF. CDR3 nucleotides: TGCGCCAGCGAGGTGACGGGGAACACCGGGGAGCTGTTTTTT.

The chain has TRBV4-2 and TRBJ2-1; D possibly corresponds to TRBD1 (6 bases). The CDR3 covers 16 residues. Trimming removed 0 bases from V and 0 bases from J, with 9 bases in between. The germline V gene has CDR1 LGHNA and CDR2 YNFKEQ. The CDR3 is CASSQDDRSSYNEQFF. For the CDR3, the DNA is TGTGCCAGCAGCCAAGATGACAGGAGCTCCTACAATGAGCAGTTCTTC.

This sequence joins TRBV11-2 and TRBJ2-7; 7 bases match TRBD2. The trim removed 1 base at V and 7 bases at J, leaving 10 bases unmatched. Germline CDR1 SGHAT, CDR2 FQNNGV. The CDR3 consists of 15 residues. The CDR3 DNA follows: TGTGCCAGCAGCTTAGTAGCGGGCCACCCTAGGGAGCAGTACTTC. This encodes CASSLVAGHPREQYF.

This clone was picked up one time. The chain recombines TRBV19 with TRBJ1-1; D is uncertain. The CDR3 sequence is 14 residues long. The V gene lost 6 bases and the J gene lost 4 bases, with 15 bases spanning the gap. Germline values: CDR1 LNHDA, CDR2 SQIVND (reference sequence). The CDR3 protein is CASSRGERATEAFF. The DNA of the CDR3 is TGTGCCAGTAGCCGCGGGGAGAGGGCCACTGAAGCTTTCTTT. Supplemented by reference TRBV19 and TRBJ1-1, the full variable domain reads DGGITQSPKYLFRKEGQNVTLSCEQNLNHDAMYWYRQDPGQGLRLIYYSQIVNDFQKGDIAEGYSVSREKKESFPLTVTSAQKNPTAFYLCASSRGERATEAFFGQGTRLTVV.

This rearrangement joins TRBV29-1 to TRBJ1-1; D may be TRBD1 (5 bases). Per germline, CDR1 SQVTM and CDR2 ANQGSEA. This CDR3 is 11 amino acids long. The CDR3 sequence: CTQGRGSEAFF. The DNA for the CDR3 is TGCACCCAGGGTCGTGGGTCTGAAGCTTTCTTT.

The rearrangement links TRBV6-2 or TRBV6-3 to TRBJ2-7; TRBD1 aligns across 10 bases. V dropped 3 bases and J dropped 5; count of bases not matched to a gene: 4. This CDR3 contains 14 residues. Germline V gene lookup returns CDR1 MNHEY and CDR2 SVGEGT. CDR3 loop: CASSYGTGAHEQYF. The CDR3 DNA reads TGTGCCAGCAGTTATGGGACAGGGGCCCACGAGCAGTACTTC.

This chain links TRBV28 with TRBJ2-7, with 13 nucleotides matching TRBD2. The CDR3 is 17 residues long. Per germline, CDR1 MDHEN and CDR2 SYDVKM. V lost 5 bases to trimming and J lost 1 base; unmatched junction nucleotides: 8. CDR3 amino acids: CASSPTGTSGISYEQYF. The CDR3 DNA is TGTGCCAGCAGTCCAACCGGGACTAGCGGGATTTCCTACGAGCAGTACTTC.

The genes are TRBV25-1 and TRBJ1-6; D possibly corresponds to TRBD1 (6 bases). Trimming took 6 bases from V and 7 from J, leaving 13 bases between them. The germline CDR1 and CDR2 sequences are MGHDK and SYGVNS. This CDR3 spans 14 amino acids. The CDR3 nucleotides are TGTGCCAGCAGGCCCGACAGGCCCAATTCACCCCTCCACTTT. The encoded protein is CASRPDRPNSPLHF.

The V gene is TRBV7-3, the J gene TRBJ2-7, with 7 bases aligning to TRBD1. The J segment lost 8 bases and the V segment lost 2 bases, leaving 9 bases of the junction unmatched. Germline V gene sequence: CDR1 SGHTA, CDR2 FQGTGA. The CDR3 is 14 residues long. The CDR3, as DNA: TGTGCCAGCAGCTTATTGGGGACAGAACTAAAGCAGTACTTC. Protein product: CASSLLGTELKQYF. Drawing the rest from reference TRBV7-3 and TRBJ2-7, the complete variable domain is GAGVSQTPSNKVTEKGKYVELRCDPISGHTALYWYRQSLGQGPEFLIYFQGTGAADDSGLPNDRFFAVRPEGSVSTLKIQRTERGDSAVYLCASSLLGTELKQYFGPGTRLTVT.

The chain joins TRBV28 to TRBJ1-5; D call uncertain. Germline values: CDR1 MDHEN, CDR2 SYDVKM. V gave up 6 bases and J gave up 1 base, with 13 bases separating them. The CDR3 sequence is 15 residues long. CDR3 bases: TGTGCCAGCAGAAGGCCGGGTGGGAGCAATCAGCCCCAGCATTTT. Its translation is CASRRPGGSNQPQHF.

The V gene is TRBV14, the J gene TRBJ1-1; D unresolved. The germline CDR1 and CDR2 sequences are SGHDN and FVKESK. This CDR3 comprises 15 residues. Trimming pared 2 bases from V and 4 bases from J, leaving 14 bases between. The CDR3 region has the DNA TGTGCCAGCAGCCAAAGGACGGTCGGAGGCACTGAAGCTTTCTTT. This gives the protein CASSQRTVGGTEAFF.

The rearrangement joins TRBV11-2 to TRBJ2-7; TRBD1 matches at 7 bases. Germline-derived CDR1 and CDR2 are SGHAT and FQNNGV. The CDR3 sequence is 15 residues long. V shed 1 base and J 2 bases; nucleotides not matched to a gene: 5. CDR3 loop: CASSLAGQVAYEQYF. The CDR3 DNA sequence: TGTGCCAGCAGCTTAGCCGGACAGGTCGCCTACGAGCAGTACTTC.

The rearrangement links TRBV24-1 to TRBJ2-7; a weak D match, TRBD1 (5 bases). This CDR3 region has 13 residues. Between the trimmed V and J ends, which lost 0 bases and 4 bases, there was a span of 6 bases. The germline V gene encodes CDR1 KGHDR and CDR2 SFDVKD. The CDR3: CATSDLQGYEQYF. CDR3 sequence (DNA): TGTGCCACCAGTGATTTGCAGGGATACGAGCAGTACTTC.

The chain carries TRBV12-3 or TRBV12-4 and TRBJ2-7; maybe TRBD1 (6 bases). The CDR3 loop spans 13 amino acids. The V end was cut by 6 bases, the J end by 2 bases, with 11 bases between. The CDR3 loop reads CASSQTGAYEQYF. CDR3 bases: TGTGCCAGCAGCCAGACAGGAGCCTACGAGCAGTACTTC.

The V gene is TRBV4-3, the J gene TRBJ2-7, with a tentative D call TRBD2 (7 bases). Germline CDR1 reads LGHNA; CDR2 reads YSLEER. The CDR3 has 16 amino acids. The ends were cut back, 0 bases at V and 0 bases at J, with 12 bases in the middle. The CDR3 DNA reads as TGCGCCAGCAGCCAAGAAGGCGGGGGCAGCTCCTACGAGCAGTACTTC. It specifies CASSQEGGGSSYEQYF.

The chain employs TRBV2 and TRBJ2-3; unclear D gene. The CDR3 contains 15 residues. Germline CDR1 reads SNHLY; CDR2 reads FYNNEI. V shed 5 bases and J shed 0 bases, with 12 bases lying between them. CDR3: CASSTGQLSTDTQYF. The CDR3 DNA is TGTGCCAGCAGTACTGGGCAGCTCAGCACAGATACGCAGTATTTT.

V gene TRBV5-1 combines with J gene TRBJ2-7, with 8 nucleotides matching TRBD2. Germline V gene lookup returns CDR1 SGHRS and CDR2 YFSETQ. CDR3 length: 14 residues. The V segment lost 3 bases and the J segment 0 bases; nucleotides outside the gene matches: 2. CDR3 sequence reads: CASSSAGVSYEQYF. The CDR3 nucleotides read TGCGCCAGCAGCTCAGCGGGGGTCTCCTACGAGCAGTACTTC.

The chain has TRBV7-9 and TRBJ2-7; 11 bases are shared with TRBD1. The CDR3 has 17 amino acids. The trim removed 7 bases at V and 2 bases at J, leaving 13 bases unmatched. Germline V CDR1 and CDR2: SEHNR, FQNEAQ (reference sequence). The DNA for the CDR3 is TGTGCCAGCACACCCTCCGCCGGGGGACAGGGGGCCTACGAGCAGTACTTC. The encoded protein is CASTPSAGGQGAYEQYF.

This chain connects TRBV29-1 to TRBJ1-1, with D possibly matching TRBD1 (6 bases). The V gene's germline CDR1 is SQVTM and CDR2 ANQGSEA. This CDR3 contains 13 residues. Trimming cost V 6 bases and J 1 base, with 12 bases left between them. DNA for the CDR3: TGCAGCGTGGGGGGGCCCCAGAACACTGAAGCTTTCTTT. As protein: CSVGGPQNTEAFF.

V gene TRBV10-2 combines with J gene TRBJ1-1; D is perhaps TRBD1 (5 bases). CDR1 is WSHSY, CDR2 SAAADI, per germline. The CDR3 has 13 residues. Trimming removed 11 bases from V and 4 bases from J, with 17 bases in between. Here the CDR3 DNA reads TGCGCCTGTAACGCGGCGGGGGGCACTGAAGCTTTCTTT. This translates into CACNAAGGTEAFF.

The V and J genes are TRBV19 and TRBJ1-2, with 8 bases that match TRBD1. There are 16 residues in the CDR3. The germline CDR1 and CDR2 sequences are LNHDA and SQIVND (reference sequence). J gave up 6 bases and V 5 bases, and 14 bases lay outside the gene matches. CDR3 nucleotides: TGTGCCAGTAGTGGCCCTACAGGGGGGATAATTAATGGCTACACCTTC. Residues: CASSGPTGGIINGYTF.

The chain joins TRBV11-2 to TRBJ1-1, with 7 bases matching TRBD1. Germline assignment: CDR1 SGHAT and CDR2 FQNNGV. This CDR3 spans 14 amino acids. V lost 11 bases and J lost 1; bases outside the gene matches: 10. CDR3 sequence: CASGKGARNTEAFF. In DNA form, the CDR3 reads TGTGCCTCCGGTAAGGGGGCTCGGAACACTGAAGCTTTCTTT.

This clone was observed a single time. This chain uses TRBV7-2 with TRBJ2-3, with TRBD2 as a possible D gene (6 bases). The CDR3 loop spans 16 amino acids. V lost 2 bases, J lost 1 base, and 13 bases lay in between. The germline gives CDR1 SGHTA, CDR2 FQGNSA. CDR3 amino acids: CASSLRVADRTDTQYF. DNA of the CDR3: TGTGCCAGCAGCTTACGAGTAGCGGATCGCACAGATACGCAGTATTTT.

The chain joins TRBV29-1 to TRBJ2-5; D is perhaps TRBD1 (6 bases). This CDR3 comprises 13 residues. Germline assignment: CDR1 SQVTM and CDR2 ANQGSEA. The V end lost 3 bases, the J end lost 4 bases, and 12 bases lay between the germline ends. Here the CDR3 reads CSVDRQVGETQYF. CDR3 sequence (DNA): TGCAGCGTTGATAGACAGGTCGGAGAGACCCAGTACTTC.

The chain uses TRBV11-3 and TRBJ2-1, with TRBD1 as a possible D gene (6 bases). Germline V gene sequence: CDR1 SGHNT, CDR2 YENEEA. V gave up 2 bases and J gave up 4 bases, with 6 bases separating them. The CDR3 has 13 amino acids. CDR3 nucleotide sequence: TGTGCCAGCAGCTTAAGGGGGTACAATGAGCAGTTCTTC. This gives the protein CASSLRGYNEQFF.

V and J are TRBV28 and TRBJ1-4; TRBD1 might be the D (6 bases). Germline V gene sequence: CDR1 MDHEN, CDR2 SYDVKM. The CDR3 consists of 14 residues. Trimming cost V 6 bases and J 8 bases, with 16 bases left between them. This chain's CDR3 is CASRPQGRGEKLFF. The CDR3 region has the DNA TGTGCCAGCAGACCACAGGGAAGGGGAGAAAAACTGTTTTTT.

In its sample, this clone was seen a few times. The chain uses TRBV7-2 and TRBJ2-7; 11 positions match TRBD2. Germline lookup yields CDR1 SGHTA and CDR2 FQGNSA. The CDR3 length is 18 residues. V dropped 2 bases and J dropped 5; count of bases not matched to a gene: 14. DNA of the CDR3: TGTGCCAGCAGCTTAAGGGGGGCAACTAGCGGGAGAGCCCACGAGCAGTACTTC. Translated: CASSLRGATSGRAHEQYF.